The 9 T cell receptor beta chains below come from one sample, sequenced in a study of blood T cell repertoires in COVID-19. The protocol was immunoSEQ multiplex PCR, while the TCRdb copy is restricted to in-frame clones and leaves out a portion. There are around 250,000 clones in the sample; roughly 80% occur only once, and around 3.5% lies in the top ten. Sequenced input: peripheral blood. The receptors stem from a young woman with acute or convalescent COVID-19.

This sequence joins TRBV28 and TRBJ2-7; a possible D gene is TRBD1 (6 bases). CDR1 MDHEN and CDR2 SYDVKM come from the germline V gene. V was pared by 7 bases and J by 3 bases, with 25 bases between. The CDR3 is 17 residues long. CDR3 sequence: CASTGVRRDTNLYEQYF. The CDR3 nucleotides are TGTGCCAGCACTGGGGTACGCCGGGACACCAATCTCTACGAGCAGTACTTC.

The V call is TRBV7-3, the J call TRBJ1-6, with TRBD1 matching 7 bases. Germline V gene data show CDR1 as SGHTA and CDR2 as FQGTGA. CDR3 length: 15 amino acids. J was trimmed by 9 bases and V by 0 bases; bases with no gene match: 5. The CDR3 sequence: CASSLTRGIGSPLHF. For the CDR3, the DNA is TGTGCCAGCAGCTTAACCAGGGGGATAGGTTCACCCCTCCACTTT.

The chain joins TRBV11-2 to TRBJ1-3, with 7 bases identical to TRBD1. The CDR3 totals 18 residues. The V gene end was trimmed by 7 bases and the J gene end by 0 bases; junction bases not matched to a gene: 15. The V gene's germline CDR1 is SGHAT and CDR2 FQNNGV. The CDR3, as DNA: TGTGCCAGCAACAGGGGACTAGGAGTCAGACCCTCTGGAAACACCATATATTTT. It codes for CASNRGLGVRPSGNTIYF.

The sample holds one count of this clone. The chain has TRBV19 and TRBJ2-7, with D perhaps TRBD1 (6 bases). V shed 4 bases and J shed 3 bases, with 13 bases lying between them. The germline V gene has CDR1 LNHDA and CDR2 SQIVND (reference sequence). The CDR3 spans 14 residues. The chain's CDR3 is CASSTGHGNYEQYF. The CDR3 bases are TGTGCCAGTAGTACGGGACACGGGAACTACGAGCAGTACTTC.

This clone was counted once. The chain employs TRBV5-1 and TRBJ1-6, with 8 bases lining up with TRBD1. J was trimmed by 8 bases and V by 5 bases; bases with no gene match: 9. The CDR3 sequence is 15 residues long. The germline gives CDR1 SGHRS, CDR2 YFSETQ. CDR3: CASRDPRTGHSPLHF. Written as DNA, the CDR3 is TGCGCCAGCAGGGACCCTAGGACAGGGCATTCACCCCTCCACTTT. The full variable domain, its missing parts supplied by reference TRBV5-1 and TRBJ1-6, is KAGVTQTPRYLIKTRGQQVTLSCSPISGHRSVSWYQQTPGQGLQFLFEYFSETQRNKGNFPGRFSGRQFSNSRSEMNVSTLELGDSALYLCASRDPRTGHSPLHFGNGTRLTVT.

This clone was seen only a few times. The V call is TRBV19, the J call TRBJ2-2; 8 bases are shared with TRBD1. The CDR3 has 14 residues. Trimming removed 4 bases from V and 5 bases from J; junction bases left unmatched: 3. Looked up from germline, CDR1 is LNHDA and CDR2 is SQIVND (reference sequence). CDR3 protein: CASSTDRATGELFF. CDR3 DNA: TGTGCCAGTAGTACGGACAGGGCAACCGGGGAGCTGTTTTTT.

The chain joins TRBV5-4 to TRBJ2-3, with D tentatively TRBD2 (5 bases). This CDR3 has 14 amino acids. Trimming removed 7 bases from V and 6 bases from J, with 18 bases in between. Germline loops: CDR1 SGHNT, CDR2 YYREEE (reference sequence). The DNA for the CDR3 is TGTGCCAGCCGGATGGGAATAGCGATGGATACGCAGTATTTT. It is translated as CASRMGIAMDTQYF.

This chain links TRBV5-1 with TRBJ2-1, with 8 bases identical to TRBD2. Germline CDR1 SGHRS, CDR2 YFSETQ. CDR3 length: 14 amino acids. The J segment lost 10 bases and the V segment lost 5 bases, leaving 11 bases of the junction unmatched. CDR3 nucleotide sequence: TGCGCCAGCAGTTCTGCGGGAGGTGTGCGGGAGCAGTTCTTC. This encodes CASSSAGGVREQFF.

In its sample, this clone was seen once. CDR3 loop: CASSQVEGFHYGYTF. DNA for the CDR3: TGCGCCAGCAGCCAAGTTGAGGGTTTTCACTATGGCTACACCTTC. V is TRBV4-1 and J is TRBJ1-2; no reliable D call. Germline lookup yields CDR1 MGHRA and CDR2 YSYEKL. Trimming cost V 1 base and J 3 bases, with 12 bases left between them. The CDR3 spans 15 residues.